The next 25 T cell receptor beta chains were all read from a single sample in a study of beta chain features in type 1 diabetes. The investigators reverse transcribed all of the isolated RNA, so they sequenced expressed TCRB transcripts. Profiling relied on immunoSEQ multiplex PCR, and the TCRdb table lists in-frame clones only, not all of them. The sample has about 410,000 clones; approximately 15% are singletons. Sequencing was carried out using naive CD4+ T cells from blood. The receptors stem from a man between 25 and 39 years old in good health.

This clone was counted between two and nine times. The rearrangement links TRBV29-1 to TRBJ2-7; maybe TRBD1 (7 bases). The V and J ends lost 7 bases and 0 bases respectively, with 10 bases between them. This CDR3 contains 12 residues. The germline gives CDR1 SQVTM, CDR2 ANQGSEA. As DNA, the CDR3 is TGCAGCGGGGGGGACAGCTCCTACGAGCAGTACGTC. Translation: CSGGDSSYEQYV.

This clone was found a few times. The V and J genes are TRBV18 and TRBJ2-7, with D tentatively TRBD1 (6 bases). The ends were cut back, 6 bases at V and 2 bases at J, with 11 bases in the middle. This CDR3 has 13 amino acids. Germline V gene sequence: CDR1 KGHSH, CDR2 LQKENI. In DNA form, the CDR3 reads TGTGCCAGCTCCGGGGACAATACCTACGAGCAGTACTTC. It translates to CASSGDNTYEQYF.

This clone turned up a few times. V gene TRBV28 combines with J gene TRBJ2-5; TRBD1 matches at 8 bases. From germline, CDR1 is MDHEN and CDR2 SYDVKM. The CDR3 sequence is 14 residues long. Trimming cost V 6 bases and J 5 bases; bases outside gene matches: 8. The CDR3 loop reads CASRDRDPLETQYF. The CDR3 nucleotides are TGTGCCAGCAGGGACAGGGATCCCTTGGAGACCCAGTACTTC.

This sequence joins TRBV7-3 and TRBJ2-3, with D maybe TRBD2 (6 bases). The CDR3 consists of 17 residues. Trimming cost V 2 bases and J 6 bases, with 21 bases left between them. Germline V CDR1 and CDR2: SGHTA, FQGTGA. CDR3 amino acids: CASSLYSGSTGVDTQYF. For the CDR3, the DNA is TGTGCCAGCAGCTTATATTCGGGAAGTACGGGAGTGGATACGCAGTATTTT.

J is TRBJ2-5 and V is TRBV7-7, with D possibly matching TRBD1 (6 bases). Germline V CDR1 and CDR2: SSHAT, FNYEAQ (reference sequence). The CDR3 sequence is 13 residues long. The V end was cut by 5 bases, the J end by 3 bases, with 10 bases between. DNA of the CDR3: TGTGCCAGCAGCCGGACAGCCAAAGAGACCCAGTACTTC. This sequence encodes CASSRTAKETQYF.

The chain joins TRBV7-2 to TRBJ2-2; D remains unclear. The germline CDR1 and CDR2 sequences are SGHTA and FQGNSA. CDR3 length: 12 residues. With 1 base removed from V and 6 bases from J, the gap between germline ends came to 3 bases. The CDR3 DNA sequence: TGTGCCAGCAGCTTAGAATCCGGGGAGCTGTTTTTT. Translated: CASSLESGELFF.

This clone was observed a handful of times. This chain connects TRBV25-1 to TRBJ2-7, with 9 bases fitting TRBD1. Germline values: CDR1 MGHDK, CDR2 SYGVNS. With 3 bases clipped from V and 4 bases from J, the junction kept 10 bases outside the gene matches. The CDR3 is made up of 16 amino acids. CDR3 region: CASSDTGTGSEYEQYF. CDR3 DNA sequence: TGTGCCAGCAGTGACACCGGGACAGGGAGCGAATACGAGCAGTACTTC.

In this sample, this clone turned up once. The rearrangement uses TRBV5-6 and TRBJ1-4; TRBD1 matches 9 bases. Germline V lookup: CDR1 SGHDT, CDR2 YYEEEE. Trimming cost V 1 base and J 0 bases; bases outside gene matches: 4. This CDR3 has 17 residues. The CDR3 DNA follows: TGTGCCAGCAGCTTGAGGACAGGGGTTGCAACTAATGAAAAACTGTTTTTT. Protein product: CASSLRTGVATNEKLFF.

J is TRBJ2-1 and V is TRBV9; D is ambiguous. In germline, CDR1 is SGDLS, CDR2 YYNGEE. The CDR3 totals 14 residues. V gave up 0 bases and J gave up 9 bases, with 13 bases separating them. CDR3 region: CASSVGTSWGEQFF. CDR3 in DNA: TGTGCCAGCAGCGTAGGTACAAGTTGGGGTGAGCAGTTCTTC.

The table lists this clone with a few counts. V and J are TRBV2 and TRBJ2-2; the D gene is possibly TRBD1 (5 bases). CDR1 and CDR2 (germline): SNHLY, FYNNEI. The length of the CDR3 is 12 residues. V lost 7 bases to trimming and J lost 7 bases, with 10 bases between them. The CDR3 region has the DNA TGTGCCAGCACCCAGGGCGACGGGGAGCTGTTTTTT. Amino acid sequence: CASTQGDGELFF.

The V and J genes are TRBV4-1 and TRBJ2-5, with D possibly being TRBD2 (6 bases). The germline V gene has CDR1 MGHRA and CDR2 YSYEKL. The CDR3 consists of 15 residues. V was clipped by 0 bases and J by 9 bases, with 17 bases between them. The chain's CDR3 is CASSQDRLANAAQYF. The DNA for the CDR3 is TGCGCCAGCAGCCAAGATCGTCTAGCGAACGCGGCCCAGTACTTC.

This chain uses TRBV30 with TRBJ2-7, with TRBD2 matching 11 bases. Per the germline V gene, CDR1 is GTSNPN and CDR2 is SVGIG (reference sequence). The CDR3 runs 15 residues. With 3 bases clipped from V and 3 bases from J, the junction kept 7 bases outside the gene matches. The CDR3 sequence is CAWSAGTSGYYEQYV. The CDR3 nucleotides read TGTGCCTGGAGCGCCGGGACTAGCGGTTACTACGAGCAGTACGTC.

The sample holds a few counts of this clone. This chain uses TRBV18 with TRBJ2-7; D gene uncertain. Trimming shortened V by 5 bases and J by 0 bases, and 5 bases separated the two germline ends. There are 12 residues in the CDR3. Germline CDR1 is KGHSH and CDR2 is LQKENI. CDR3 sequence (DNA): TGTGCCAGCTCAGCTAGCTCCTACGAGCAGTACGTC. This encodes CASSASSYEQYV.

About this clone itself: Since a much larger clone is just one base distant, this may be a read error. Written as DNA, the CDR3 is TGTGCCAGCAGCTCAAGCGGGAGCACAGATACGCAGTATTTT. Residues: CASSSSGSTDTQYF. The chain combines TRBV11-3 with TRBJ2-3; tentative D call: TRBD2 (6 bases). The CDR3 has 14 residues. Germline assignment: CDR1 SGHNT and CDR2 YENEEA. Deletions cut 4 bases from V and 0 bases from J, with 8 bases between.

This clone turned up a few times. The chain couples TRBV25-1 to TRBJ2-5, with 8 bases lining up with TRBD1. J was trimmed by 5 bases and V by 5 bases; bases with no gene match: 10. The CDR3 contains 15 residues. Looked up from germline, CDR1 is MGHDK and CDR2 is SYGVNS. Here the CDR3 reads CASSPAGGAGETQYF. CDR3 sequence (DNA): TGTGCCAGCAGTCCCGCAGGGGGCGCGGGGGAGACCCAGTACTTC.

The chain recombines TRBV29-1 with TRBJ2-7, with 12 bases identical to TRBD2. Trimming at V came to 1 base and at J to 3 bases, leaving 7 bases not matched to a gene. The V gene's germline CDR1 is SQVTM and CDR2 ANQGSEA. The CDR3 consists of 16 residues. This CDR3 is CSVEAGRTSGDYEQYF. CDR3 nucleotide sequence: TGCAGCGTTGAAGCCGGACGGACTAGCGGGGACTACGAGCAGTACTTC.

The genes are TRBV5-6 and TRBJ2-7, with TRBD2 matching 14 bases. V shed 4 bases, J shed 4 bases, and the junction held 16 bases outside the gene matches. The CDR3 consists of 19 residues. Germline V gene lookup returns CDR1 SGHDT and CDR2 YYEEEE. The CDR3 region is CASSPRPGTSGRREYEQYV. CDR3 DNA sequence: TGTGCCAGCAGCCCGCGTCCCGGGACTAGCGGGAGAAGGGAATACGAGCAGTACGTC.

The genes are TRBV5-4 and TRBJ2-5; D remains ambiguous. The germline gives CDR1 SGHNT, CDR2 YYREEE (reference sequence). Trimming pared 3 bases from V and 3 bases from J, leaving 9 bases between. This CDR3 spans 13 amino acids. CDR3 residues: CASSSLGKETQYF. The CDR3 DNA is TGTGCCAGCAGCTCTTTGGGGAAAGAGACCCAGTACTTC.

The chain has TRBV30 and TRBJ2-2; a possible D gene is TRBD1 (8 bases). This CDR3 is built from 16 residues. V was pared by 1 base and J by 15 bases, with 27 bases between. Germline assignment: CDR1 GTSNPN and CDR2 SVGIG (reference sequence). This chain's CDR3 is CAWSGAPPRTGGVMFF. In DNA form, the CDR3 reads TGTGCCTGGAGTGGAGCACCCCCGCGAACAGGGGGGGTAATGTTTTTT.

This clone was seen more than once but under ten times. The V gene is TRBV19, the J gene TRBJ2-7; D is uncertain. The germline V gene has CDR1 LNHDA and CDR2 SQIVND (reference sequence). This CDR3 contains 13 residues. The V end was cut by 7 bases, the J end by 3 bases, with 13 bases between. The CDR3 DNA follows: TGTGCCAGTAAGTGGCACAGATACTACGAGCAGTACGTC. Translation: CASKWHRYYEQYV.

This chain connects TRBV9 to TRBJ2-3; D gene unclear. The CDR3 is made up of 14 amino acids. Germline assignment: CDR1 SGDLS and CDR2 YYNGEE. V gave up 1 base and J gave up 0 bases, with 6 bases separating them. Here the CDR3 DNA reads TGTGCCAGCAGCGTAATACCTAGCACAGATACGCAGTATTTT. Amino acid sequence: CASSVIPSTDTQYF.

This clone was detected a few times. The V gene is TRBV18, the J gene TRBJ2-7; D is perhaps TRBD1 (5 bases). In germline, CDR1 is KGHSH, CDR2 LQKENI. CDR3 length: 14 residues. The ends were cut back, 3 bases at V and 2 bases at J, with 11 bases in the middle. The CDR3 coding sequence is TGTGCCAGCTCACCGCTCCAGGGAACCTACGAGCAGTACTTC. This sequence encodes CASSPLQGTYEQYF.

The gene calls are TRBV7-2 and TRBJ1-5; D is unresolved. Per germline, CDR1 SGHTA and CDR2 FQGNSA. Between the trimmed V and J ends, which lost 5 bases and 3 bases, there was a span of 8 bases. CDR3 size: 13 residues. CDR3: CASSQNTNQPQHF. CDR3 DNA: TGTGCCAGCAGCCAAAACACCAATCAGCCCCAGCATTTT. Supplemented by reference TRBV7-2 and TRBJ1-5, the full variable domain reads GAGVSQSPSNKVTEKGKDVELRCDPISGHTALYWYRQSLGQGLEFLIYFQGNSAPDKSGLPSDRFSAERTGGSVSTLTIQRTQQEDSAVYLCASSQNTNQPQHFGDGTRLSIL.

This clone was seen only a few times. This chain joins TRBV7-6 and TRBJ2-6, with D possibly being TRBD1 (5 bases). The CDR3 covers 15 residues. V was shortened by 2 bases and J by 4 bases, with 9 bases between the two germline ends. Germline V gene sequence: CDR1 SGHVS, CDR2 FNYEAQ. Here the CDR3 reads CASSLKGRGANVLTF. In DNA form, the CDR3 reads TGTGCCAGCAGCTTAAAGGGGCGCGGGGCCAACGTCCTGACTTTC.

The V call is TRBV7-2, the J call TRBJ1-2; no reliable D call. The V end was cut by 6 bases, the J end by 0 bases, with 14 bases between. Germline V gene lookup returns CDR1 SGHTA and CDR2 FQGNSA. The CDR3 is 15 residues long. CDR3 in amino acids: CASSPRTAANYGYTF. CDR3 nucleotides: TGTGCCAGCAGTCCAAGAACGGCAGCTAACTATGGCTACACCTTC.